The clone carrying this T cell receptor (beta chain) has a count of ten or more. The antigen is not known. This sample stems from a study of early T cells in non-severe SARS-CoV-2 infection. There are 14 residues in the CDR3. Trimming took off 1 base at V and 4 bases at J, with 10 bases between the two ends. Germline CDR1 is MGHDK and CDR2 is SYGVNS. The library protocol tagged individual cDNA molecules with unique molecular identifiers. One entry per CDR3 protein, called by TCRdb with MiXCR from the 5' RACE reads. The sample records around 61,000 distinct CDR3 sequences, about 14% being singletons. Findings of the study overall: Matching with VDJdb favored anti-spike CD8 responses (missing private and CD4 specificities).

V usage is TRBV25-1 and J usage is TRBJ1-2, with no clear D. The sequence derives from an adult who was a healthcare worker with PCR-confirmed SARS-CoV-2 infection or an uninfected control (not recorded which). The source material was whole blood, sampled at baseline. CDR3 in DNA: TGTGCCAGCAGTGAATTTGGAGAGTCCTATGGCTACACCTTC. This gives the protein CASSEFGESYGYTF.